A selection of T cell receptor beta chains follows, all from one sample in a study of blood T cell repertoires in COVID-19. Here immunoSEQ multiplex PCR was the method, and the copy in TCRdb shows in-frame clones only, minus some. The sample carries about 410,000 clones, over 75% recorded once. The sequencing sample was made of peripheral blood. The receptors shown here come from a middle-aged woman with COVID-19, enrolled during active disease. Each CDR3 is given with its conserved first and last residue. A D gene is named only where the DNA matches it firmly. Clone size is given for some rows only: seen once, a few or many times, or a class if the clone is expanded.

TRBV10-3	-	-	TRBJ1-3	TGTGCCACCGAGGCCTCCTCTGGAAACACCATATATTTT	CATEASSGNTIYF
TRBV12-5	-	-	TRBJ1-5	TGTGCTAGTGGCGTCCAGCCCCAGCATTTT	CASGVQPQHF
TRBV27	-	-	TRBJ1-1	TGTGCCAGCAGTCCCAAGGGGGATACTGAAGCTTTCTTT	CASSPKGDTEAFF
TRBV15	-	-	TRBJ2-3	TGTGCCACCAGCAGAGCTACTCCGACAGATACGCAGTATTTT	CATSRATPTDTQYF
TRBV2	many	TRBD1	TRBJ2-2	TGTGCCAGCATGACACAGGGGGCTGCCGGGGAGCTGTTTTTT	CASMTQGAAGELFF
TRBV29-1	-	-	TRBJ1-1	TGCAGCGTTGTCCGGTGGGGGGACAACACTGAAGCTTTCTTT	CSVVRWGDNTEAFF
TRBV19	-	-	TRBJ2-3	TGTGCCAGTAGTCCCTCCCGGGCAGATACGCAGTATTTT	CASSPSRADTQYF
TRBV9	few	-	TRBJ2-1	TGTGCCAGCAGCGTTTCGCACCGGGGAGCTCCCTACAATGAGCAGTTCTTC	CASSVSHRGAPYNEQFF
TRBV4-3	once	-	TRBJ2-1	TGCGCCAGCAGCCAAGAAAGGGGCTTCACAGCTCTATACAATGAGCAGTTCTTC	CASSQERGFTALYNEQFF
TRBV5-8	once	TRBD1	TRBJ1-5	TGTGCCAGCAGCCGGGACAGGGGTCGGGATCAGCCCCAGCATTTT	CASSRDRGRDQPQHF
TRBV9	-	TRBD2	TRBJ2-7	TGTGCCAGCAGCCCCAGCACGGGGGGGACCTTCTACGAGCAGTACTTC	CASSPSTGGTFYEQYF
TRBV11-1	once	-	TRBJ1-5	TGTGCCAGCAGCTTCGGGGAGAGACAGCCCCAGCATTTT	CASSFGERQPQHF
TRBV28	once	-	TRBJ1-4	TGTGCCAGCAAGTCCCAGGGCCAGCGGGGGAGACTGTTTTTT	CASKSQGQRGRLFF
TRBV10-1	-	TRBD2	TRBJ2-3	TGCGCCAGCAGTGAGCCACTAGCGGGAGCGAGGACAGATACGCAGTATTTT	CASSEPLAGARTDTQYF
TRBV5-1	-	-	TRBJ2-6	TGCGCCAGCAGCTGGTCCTGGGTCGGGGGGCGAGTCGCTGGGGCCAACGTCCTGACTTTC	CASSWSWVGGRVAGANVLTF
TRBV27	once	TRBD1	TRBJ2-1	TGTGCCAGCAGTTTCATATCCCCTCCTGGACAGGGGGACGTTGAGCAGTTCTTC	CASSFISPPGQGDVEQFF
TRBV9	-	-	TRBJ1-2	TGTGCCAGCAGCGTAGGTGGGGGGGCCTATGGCTACACCTTC	CASSVGGGAYGYTF
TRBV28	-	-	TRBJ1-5	TGTGCCAGCAGTTTAAGCAATCAGGATCAGCCCCAGCATTTT	CASSLSNQDQPQHF
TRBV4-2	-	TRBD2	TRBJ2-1	TGTGCCAGCAGCCAAGAGTGGCTAGCGGAGAGATACAATGAGCAGTTCTTC	CASSQEWLAERYNEQFF
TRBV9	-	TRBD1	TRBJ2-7	TGTGCCAGCAGCAAGGGACAGGGGGCGAACGAGCAGTACTTC	CASSKGQGANEQYF
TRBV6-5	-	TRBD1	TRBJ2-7	TGTGCCAGCAGCACACGGATTCTTGACAGGGGGGGACAGTACTTC	CASSTRILDRGGQYF
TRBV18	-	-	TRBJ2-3	TGTGCCAGCTCACCACTCACAGGGCTCACAGATACGCAGTATTTT	CASSPLTGLTDTQYF
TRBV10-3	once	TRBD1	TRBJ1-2	TGTGCCATCAGTGTCCGGGACAGAGGAAACTATGGCTACACCTTC	CAISVRDRGNYGYTF
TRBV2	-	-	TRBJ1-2	TGTGCCAGCAGTGAGGGCAAACCCTATGGCTACACCTTC	CASSEGKPYGYTF
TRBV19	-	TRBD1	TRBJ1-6	TGTGCCAGTAGTCCAAACTCGGGACAGGGGGCTTTTAATTCACCCCTCCACTTT	CASSPNSGQGAFNSPLHF
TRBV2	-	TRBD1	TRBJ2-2	TGTGCCAGCAGTGCGGGACAGGGGAACGGGGAGCTGTTTTTT	CASSAGQGNGELFF
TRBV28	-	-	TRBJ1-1	TGTGCCAGCAACCGGGAGATCATGAACACTGAAGCTTTCTTT	CASNREIMNTEAFF
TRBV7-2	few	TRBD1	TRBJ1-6	TGTGCCAGCAGCCCGCCAAACAGGGGGCTAAGCTCCTATAATTCACCCCTCCACTTT	CASSPPNRGLSSYNSPLHF
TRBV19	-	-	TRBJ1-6	TGTGCCAGTACTAAAAGCAGGTTCTTCCTCACCTCCCCCGCCTGGCTTAATTCACCCCTCCACTTT	CASTKSRFFLTSPAWLNSPLHF
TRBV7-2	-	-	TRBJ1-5	TGTGCCAGCAGCTCCCAGGCCCCCGAGGGTCAGCCCCAGCATTTT	CASSSQAPEGQPQHF
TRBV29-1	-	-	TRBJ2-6	TGCAGCGTTGACGGTTCTGGGGCCAACGTCCTGACTTTC	CSVDGSGANVLTF
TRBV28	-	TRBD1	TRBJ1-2	TGTGCCAGCTTTCCACAGGGGATCTATGGCTACACCTTC	CASFPQGIYGYTF
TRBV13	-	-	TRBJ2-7	TGTGCCAGCAGATTCAGCACAGGGATCTACGAGCAGTACTTC	CASRFSTGIYEQYF
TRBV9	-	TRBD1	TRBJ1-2	TGTGCCAGCAGCGTACTACGCCGCCAACCGGGACAGAAGGAAGGTGGCTACACCTTC	CASSVLRRQPGQKEGGYTF
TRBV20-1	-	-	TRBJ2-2	TGCAGTGCTAGTCCCCTGGCCAACACCGGGGAGCTGTTTTTT	CSASPLANTGELFF
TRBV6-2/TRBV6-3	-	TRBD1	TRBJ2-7	TGTGCCAGCAGTTACAGAGACAGGGTCATCTACGAGCAGTACTTC	CASSYRDRVIYEQYF
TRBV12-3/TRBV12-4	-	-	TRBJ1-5	TGTGCCAGCAACCTGGGGGAGGGGCCCCAGCATTTT	CASNLGEGPQHF
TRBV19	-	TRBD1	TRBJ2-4	TGTGCCAGTAGTATGGAGAGTCAGGGGGCTGCCAAAAACATTCAGTACTTC	CASSMESQGAAKNIQYF
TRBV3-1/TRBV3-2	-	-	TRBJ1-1	TGTGCCAGCAACCGTGGAAGGGGCACTGAAGCTTTCTTT	CASNRGRGTEAFF
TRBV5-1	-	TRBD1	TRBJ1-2	TGCGCCAGCAGCTTGGCGGGGACAGGGGATGGCTACACCTTC	CASSLAGTGDGYTF
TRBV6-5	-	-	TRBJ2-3	TGTGCCAGCAGCCGGCCCGCCGCCAGGGGGAGGACGCAGTATTTT	CASSRPAARGRTQYF
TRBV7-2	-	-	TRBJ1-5	TGTGCCAGCAGCTTATTAAATCAGCCCCAGCATTTT	CASSLLNQPQHF
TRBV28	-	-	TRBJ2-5	TGTGCCAGCAGTTTCGGAGAGACCCAGTACTTC	CASSFGETQYF
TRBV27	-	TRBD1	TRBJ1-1	TGTGCCAGCAGTTTTTATCTCCCGGACAGGGGGCTCGGCACTGAAGCTTTCTTT	CASSFYLPDRGLGTEAFF
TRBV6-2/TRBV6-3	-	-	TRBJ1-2	TGTGCCAGCAGTTCGGGGAACTATGGCTACACCTTC	CASSSGNYGYTF
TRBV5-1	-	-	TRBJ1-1	TGCGCCAGCAGCTTGGGCAACCAGGGGAATTTGGCTTTCTTT	CASSLGNQGNLAFF
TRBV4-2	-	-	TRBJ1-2	TGTGCCAGCAGCCACCGAGGGGGCTACACCTTC	CASSHRGGYTF
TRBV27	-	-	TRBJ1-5	TGTGCCAGCAGTTTATCGGGAGAGTCGGGTTATAGCAATCAGCCCCAGCATTTT	CASSLSGESGYSNQPQHF
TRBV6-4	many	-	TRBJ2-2	TGTGCCAGCAGTGACTCGGTAGATTCCACCGGGGAGCTGTTTTTT	CASSDSVDSTGELFF
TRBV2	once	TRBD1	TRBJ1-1	TGTGCCACCTCACTACTCGCCGGACAGGGGGTCACGGGGGACACTGAAGCTTTCTTT	CATSLLAGQGVTGDTEAFF
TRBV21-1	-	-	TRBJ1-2	TGTGCCAGCAGCCCTCCCCGGGGGACTACTAACTATGGCTACACCTTC	CASSPPRGTTNYGYTF
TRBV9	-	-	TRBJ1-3	TGTGCCAGCAGCGTAGGAGGTCGAGTCTCTGGAAACACCATATATTTT	CASSVGGRVSGNTIYF
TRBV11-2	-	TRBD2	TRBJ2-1	TGTGCCAGCAGCCCCGGGACTAGCGGCTACAATGAGCAGTTCTTC	CASSPGTSGYNEQFF
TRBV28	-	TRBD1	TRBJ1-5	TGTGCCAGCAGTTTATCAGGGGGTAATCAGCCCCAGCATTTT	CASSLSGGNQPQHF